This TCR beta chain was obtained from a study of blood T cell repertoires in COVID-19. About the study: Samples came from the United States, Italy and Spain, spanning acute and convalescent COVID-19.

The table lists this clone with a count of one. This CDR3 is 15 amino acids long. From germline, CDR1 is SGHTA and CDR2 FQGTGA. V lost 6 bases and J 0 bases, leaving 11 bases between the germline ends. Original methodology: How many nucleated cells were present was estimated from reference gene primer amplification. Data came from immunoSEQ multiplex PCR; TCRdb stores just in-frame clones and leaves some out. The V and J calls and clone size are taken from that table; D and trimming were inferred from the DNA. The sample carries 55,000 to 80,000 clones, around 82% recorded once. The specimen sequenced was peripheral blood. The V call is TRBV7-3, the J call TRBJ2-2; D is unclear. This clonotype originated in a man aged 50-59 years with active COVID-19. The CDR3 sequence is CASRPGGTNTGELFF. In DNA form, the CDR3 reads TGTGCCAGCAGGCCCGGCGGAACGAACACCGGGGAGCTGTTTTTT.